Listed below are T cell receptor beta chains from one sample, sequenced in a study of blood T cell repertoires in COVID-19. Clones were sequenced by immunoSEQ multiplex PCR, and TCRdb holds only the in-frame ones, with some missing. The sample lists 30,000 to 40,000 clones, around four fifths occurring once. Material: peripheral blood. These receptors were taken from a man aged 50 or older with active COVID-19. The CDR3 runs from the conserved cysteine through the conserved F or W. The D gene is left open where the match is weak. Clone size is given for some rows only: seen once, a few or many times, or a class if the clone is expanded.

D gene: NA
J gene: TRBJ2-3
clone size: NA
V gene: TRBV6-2/TRBV6-3
CDR3 DNA: TGTGCCAGCAGTGTAGGGGTTACGCAGTATTTT
CDR3 protein: CASSVGVTQYF

D gene: NA
J gene: TRBJ2-7
clone size: NA
V gene: TRBV5-4
CDR3 DNA: TGTGCCAGCAGCTTGCTGGGGCCGCACTACGAGCAGTACTTC
CDR3 protein: CASSLLGPHYEQYF

D gene: TRBD1
J gene: TRBJ1-4
clone size: NA
V gene: TRBV28
CDR3 DNA: TGTGCCAGCACCTCCGGGACAGGACGTGAAAAACTGTTTTTT
CDR3 protein: CASTSGTGREKLFF

D gene: NA
J gene: TRBJ2-3
clone size: NA
V gene: TRBV24-1
CDR3 DNA: TGTGCCACCAGTGACGCCGACAAGCTCACAGATACGCAGTATTTT
CDR3 protein: CATSDADKLTDTQYF

D gene: NA
J gene: TRBJ1-4
clone size: NA
V gene: TRBV7-9
CDR3 DNA: TGTGCCAGCAGCGCCGAGAAAAGGGGGGGCATACAAAAACTGTTTTTT
CDR3 protein: CASSAEKRGGIQKLFF

D gene: NA
J gene: TRBJ1-1
clone size: NA
V gene: TRBV27
CDR3 DNA: TGTGCCAGCAGGGACAGTGTGAACACTGAAGCTTTCTTT
CDR3 protein: CASRDSVNTEAFF

D gene: TRBD1
J gene: TRBJ2-7
clone size: once
V gene: TRBV27
CDR3 DNA: TGTGCCAGCAGTACTAGCAGGGGGCGTCTTACCTACGAGCAGTACTTC
CDR3 protein: CASSTSRGRLTYEQYF

D gene: TRBD1
J gene: TRBJ2-1
clone size: NA
V gene: TRBV6-2/TRBV6-3
CDR3 DNA: TGTGCCAGCAGTCACCCGGGACAGGGGGTATTTACCTCCTCCTACAATGAGCAGTTCTTC
CDR3 protein: CASSHPGQGVFTSSYNEQFF

D gene: NA
J gene: TRBJ2-1
clone size: NA
V gene: TRBV6-2/TRBV6-3
CDR3 DNA: TGTGCCAGCAGTTACTCGATTGGAGGGACCAATGAGCAGTTCTTC
CDR3 protein: CASSYSIGGTNEQFF

D gene: NA
J gene: TRBJ1-1
clone size: once
V gene: TRBV7-9
CDR3 DNA: TGTGCCAGCCGGGACAAGAACACTGAAGCTTTCTTT
CDR3 protein: CASRDKNTEAFF

D gene: TRBD1
J gene: TRBJ2-7
clone size: once
V gene: TRBV28
CDR3 DNA: TGTGCCAGCAGTACCTACAGGGGCAGGTCCTACGAGCAGTACTTC
CDR3 protein: CASSTYRGRSYEQYF

D gene: TRBD2
J gene: TRBJ2-2
clone size: NA
V gene: TRBV5-1
CDR3 DNA: TGCGCCAGCAGCTTGCCTTGGCGGGGGGGCCTAGCCACCGGGGAGCTGTTTTTT
CDR3 protein: CASSLPWRGGLATGELFF

D gene: TRBD1
J gene: TRBJ1-5
clone size: once
V gene: TRBV9
CDR3 DNA: TGTGCCAGCCCGGCCAAGGGGGCAACCAATCAGCCCCAGCATTTT
CDR3 protein: CASPAKGATNQPQHF

D gene: TRBD1
J gene: TRBJ1-6
clone size: NA
V gene: TRBV13
CDR3 DNA: TGTGCCAGCAGCTTTGGCTCCGGGACAGGGGGCGATTCACCCCTCCACTTT
CDR3 protein: CASSFGSGTGGDSPLHF

D gene: TRBD1
J gene: TRBJ1-1
clone size: NA
V gene: TRBV7-9
CDR3 DNA: TGTGCCAGCAGCCCCAGGGGGACGAACACTGAAGCTTTCTTT
CDR3 protein: CASSPRGTNTEAFF

D gene: NA
J gene: TRBJ2-5
clone size: NA
V gene: TRBV19
CDR3 DNA: TGTGCCAGTAGTAACACTAGGATCGAAGAGACCCAGTACTTC
CDR3 protein: CASSNTRIEETQYF

D gene: NA
J gene: TRBJ1-3
clone size: NA
V gene: TRBV2
CDR3 DNA: TGTGCCAGCATGGGGAGTCTTAACTCTGGAAACACCATATATTTT
CDR3 protein: CASMGSLNSGNTIYF

D gene: NA
J gene: TRBJ1-4
clone size: NA
V gene: TRBV10-3
CDR3 DNA: TGTGCCATCAGTGAGTCACAGGATTGGGATGAAAAACTGTTTTTT
CDR3 protein: CAISESQDWDEKLFF

D gene: NA
J gene: TRBJ1-2
clone size: NA
V gene: TRBV4-3
CDR3 DNA: TGCGCCAGCAGCCAAGTCGGCGACAGTCCCGCTTATGGCTACACCTTC
CDR3 protein: CASSQVGDSPAYGYTF

D gene: NA
J gene: TRBJ2-2
clone size: NA
V gene: TRBV5-1
CDR3 DNA: TGCGCCAGCAGCTTGGTTACAGGGTCCACCGGGGAGCTGTTTTTT
CDR3 protein: CASSLVTGSTGELFF

D gene: TRBD1
J gene: TRBJ1-2
clone size: NA
V gene: TRBV7-2
CDR3 DNA: TGTGCCAGCAGCCCAATGCAGGGGGCGCACGGCTACACCTTC
CDR3 protein: CASSPMQGAHGYTF

D gene: TRBD1
J gene: TRBJ2-7
clone size: NA
V gene: TRBV7-2
CDR3 DNA: TGTGCCAGCAGCGCCTCCGGGACAGCAGCCTACGAGCAGTACTTC
CDR3 protein: CASSASGTAAYEQYF

D gene: NA
J gene: TRBJ2-7
clone size: NA
V gene: TRBV12-3/TRBV12-4
CDR3 DNA: TGTGCCAGCAGTTTGTCAGGCGCCTACGAGCAGTACTTC
CDR3 protein: CASSLSGAYEQYF

D gene: TRBD1
J gene: TRBJ2-7
clone size: NA
V gene: TRBV5-1
CDR3 DNA: TGCGCCAGCAGCTTGAGGACAGGGGGCAGCGAGCAGTACTTC
CDR3 protein: CASSLRTGGSEQYF

D gene: NA
J gene: TRBJ2-2
clone size: few
V gene: TRBV28
CDR3 DNA: TGTGCCAGCAGTTTAATCGGGGAGGTCGGGGAGCTGTTTTTT
CDR3 protein: CASSLIGEVGELFF

D gene: TRBD1
J gene: TRBJ2-3
clone size: NA
V gene: TRBV10-3
CDR3 DNA: TGTGCCATCAGTGCGGGACAGGGAGCAGATACGCAGTATTTT
CDR3 protein: CAISAGQGADTQYF

D gene: NA
J gene: TRBJ1-2
clone size: few
V gene: TRBV10-3
CDR3 DNA: TGTGCCATCAGTGAGTCCGGCTATGGCTACACCTTC
CDR3 protein: CAISESGYGYTF

D gene: NA
J gene: TRBJ1-1
clone size: NA
V gene: TRBV6-5
CDR3 DNA: TGTGCCTCCTATGGGAGCTATTGGAACACTGAAGCTTTCTTT
CDR3 protein: CASYGSYWNTEAFF

D gene: NA
J gene: TRBJ1-4
clone size: NA
V gene: TRBV21-1
CDR3 DNA: TGTGCCAGCAGCACCGGACAGGGAGAACTGTTTTTT
CDR3 protein: CASSTGQGELFF

D gene: NA
J gene: TRBJ2-2
clone size: NA
V gene: TRBV7-8
CDR3 DNA: TGTGCCAGCAGCCCCCGACAGACAGCGAACACCGGGGAGCTGTTTTTT
CDR3 protein: CASSPRQTANTGELFF

D gene: TRBD1
J gene: TRBJ1-2
clone size: NA
V gene: TRBV28
CDR3 DNA: TGTGCCAGCAGTTTGTCGTCCAGGGGGCCTGGCTACACCTTC
CDR3 protein: CASSLSSRGPGYTF

D gene: TRBD1
J gene: TRBJ2-7
clone size: NA
V gene: TRBV3-1/TRBV3-2
CDR3 DNA: TGTGCCAGCAGCCAACCGGGACAGGGTTCCTACGAGCAGTACTTC
CDR3 protein: CASSQPGQGSYEQYF

D gene: NA
J gene: TRBJ1-6
clone size: few
V gene: TRBV19
CDR3 DNA: TGTGCCAGTAGTCTGGCAAGTCAGAATAATTCACCCCTCCACTTT
CDR3 protein: CASSLASQNNSPLHF

D gene: TRBD1
J gene: TRBJ1-2
clone size: NA
V gene: TRBV27
CDR3 DNA: TGTGCCAGCAGTTTTTTTTCAGGGGGAGGCAACTATGGCTACACCTTC
CDR3 protein: CASSFFSGGGNYGYTF

D gene: NA
J gene: TRBJ2-5
clone size: NA
V gene: TRBV2
CDR3 DNA: TGTGCCAGCAGTCTTAGCGAGACCCAGTACTTC
CDR3 protein: CASSLSETQYF

D gene: TRBD2
J gene: TRBJ2-1
clone size: few
V gene: TRBV2
CDR3 DNA: TGTGCCAGGGGGACTACTACCGGTCGAAGGGAGCAGTTCTTC
CDR3 protein: CARGTTTGRREQFF

D gene: TRBD2
J gene: TRBJ2-1
clone size: NA
V gene: TRBV6-6
CDR3 DNA: TGTGCCAGCAGTTACGGGGGGGCCTACAATGAGCAGTTCTTC
CDR3 protein: CASSYGGAYNEQFF

D gene: NA
J gene: TRBJ1-4
clone size: NA
V gene: TRBV19
CDR3 DNA: TGTGCCAGTAATCGCCAGGGTAATGAAAAACTGTTTTTT
CDR3 protein: CASNRQGNEKLFF

D gene: TRBD2
J gene: TRBJ2-3
clone size: NA
V gene: TRBV9
CDR3 DNA: TGTGCCAGCAGCATCGGACTAGCGGGCACCATGACAGATACGCAGTATTTT
CDR3 protein: CASSIGLAGTMTDTQYF

D gene: NA
J gene: TRBJ2-1
clone size: NA
V gene: TRBV5-6
CDR3 DNA: TGTGCCAGCAGCTTGTTGGGCCAGGGGATAGGCGAGCAGTTCTTC
CDR3 protein: CASSLLGQGIGEQFF

D gene: NA
J gene: TRBJ2-1
clone size: NA
V gene: TRBV10-1
CDR3 DNA: TGCGCCAGCAGTCGAAGTCTCAGCAATGAGCAGTTCTTC
CDR3 protein: CASSRSLSNEQFF

D gene: NA
J gene: TRBJ1-2
clone size: NA
V gene: TRBV11-2
CDR3 DNA: TGTGCCAGCAGCTTAGTCGGGGGGGCTAGAGGCTACACCTTC
CDR3 protein: CASSLVGGARGYTF

D gene: NA
J gene: TRBJ2-5
clone size: NA
V gene: TRBV3-1/TRBV3-2
CDR3 DNA: TGTGCCAGCAATCCTTCACAGGCCTCCCACCAAGAGACCCAGTACTTC
CDR3 protein: CASNPSQASHQETQYF

D gene: TRBD1
J gene: TRBJ1-2
clone size: NA
V gene: TRBV2
CDR3 DNA: TGTGCCAGCGCCGGGACAGGGACGAATGGCTACACCTTC
CDR3 protein: CASAGTGTNGYTF